Here is one T cell receptor beta chain with its context. The antigen remains undetermined. Per the germline V gene, CDR1 is LGHNA and CDR2 is YSLEER. The CDR3 sequence is 13 residues long. The V segment lost 3 bases and the J segment 8 bases; nucleotides outside the gene matches: 4. This specimen comes from a study of beta chain features in type 1 diabetes. Study results and caveats: Small HLA sub-analyses could not settle whether HLA shapes TCRB rearrangement. Individuals with type 1 diabetes displayed fewer insertions and more deletions at VDJ junctions.

Reverse transcribing all isolated RNA meant expressed TCRB transcripts were sequenced. Repertoires were generated with immunoSEQ multiplex PCR, while TCRdb's copy carries only in-frame clones and drops some. In the table there are 240,000 or so clones, around 68% of which are singletons. This receptor was taken from a man in his thirties or forties in good health. Specimen: naive CD4+ T cells from blood. The chain employs TRBV4-3 and TRBJ2-1, with TRBD1 matching 7 bases. This CDR3 is CASSQDDRDEQFF. CDR3 DNA: TGCGCCAGCAGCCAGGACGACAGGGATGAGCAGTTCTTC.